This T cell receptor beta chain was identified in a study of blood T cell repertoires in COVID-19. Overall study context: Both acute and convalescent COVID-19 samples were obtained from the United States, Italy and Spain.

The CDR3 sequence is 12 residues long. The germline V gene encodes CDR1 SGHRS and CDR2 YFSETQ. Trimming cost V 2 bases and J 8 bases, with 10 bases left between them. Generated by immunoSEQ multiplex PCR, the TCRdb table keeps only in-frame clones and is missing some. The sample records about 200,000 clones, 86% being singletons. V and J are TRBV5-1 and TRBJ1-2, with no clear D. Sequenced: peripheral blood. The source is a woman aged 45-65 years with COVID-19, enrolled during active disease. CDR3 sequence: CASSLPTGGYTF. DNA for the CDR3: TGCGCCAGCAGCTTACCGACTGGCGGCTACACCTTC. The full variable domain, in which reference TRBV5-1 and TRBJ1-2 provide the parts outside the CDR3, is KAGVTQTPRYLIKTRGQQVTLSCSPISGHRSVSWYQQTPGQGLQFLFEYFSETQRNKGNFPGRFSGRQFSNSRSEMNVSTLELGDSALYLCASSLPTGGYTFGSGTRLTVV.